This entry features one T cell receptor beta chain sequence. Its antigen is not known. These data belong to a study of early T cells in non-severe SARS-CoV-2 infection. Whole-study context: With bulk RNA from unsorted whole blood as input, sequencing yielded unpaired chains. Study results and limitations: Missing private and CD4 specificities, VDJdb matching favored anti-spike CD8 responses.

Individual cDNA molecules carried attached unique molecular identifiers. MiXCR was run by TCRdb on the 5' RACE reads, yielding one entry per CDR3 protein. In the table there are tens of thousands of distinct CDR3 sequences, approximately 15% of which are singletons. The sequenced sample was whole blood, obtained at baseline. This sequence was found in an adult who was a healthcare worker with PCR-confirmed SARS-CoV-2 infection or an uninfected control (not recorded which).

The CDR3 loop reads CASSPDIRRANVLTF. The CDR3 DNA reads TGTGCCAGCAGCCCTGATATTCGTAGGGCCAACGTCCTGACTTTC. This chain connects TRBV7-2 to TRBJ2-6; D is ambiguous. The ends were cut back, 5 bases at V and 5 bases at J, with 13 bases in the middle. This CDR3 comprises 15 residues. Germline V CDR1 and CDR2: SGHTA, FQGNSA.